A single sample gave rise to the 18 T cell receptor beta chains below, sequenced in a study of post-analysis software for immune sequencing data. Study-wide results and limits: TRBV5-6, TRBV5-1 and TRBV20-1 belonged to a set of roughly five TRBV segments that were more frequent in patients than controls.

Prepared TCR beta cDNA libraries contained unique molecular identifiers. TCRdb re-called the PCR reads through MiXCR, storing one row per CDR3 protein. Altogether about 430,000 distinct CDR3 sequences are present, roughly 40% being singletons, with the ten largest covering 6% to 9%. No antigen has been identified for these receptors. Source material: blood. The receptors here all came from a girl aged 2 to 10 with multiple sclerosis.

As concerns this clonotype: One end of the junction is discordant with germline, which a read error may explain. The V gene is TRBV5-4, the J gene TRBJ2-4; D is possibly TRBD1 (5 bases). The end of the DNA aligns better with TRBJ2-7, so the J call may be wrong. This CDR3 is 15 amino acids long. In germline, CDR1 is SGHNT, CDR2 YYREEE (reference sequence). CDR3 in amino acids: CASNLNLGRVFEQYF. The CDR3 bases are TGTGCCAGCAACTTGAATCTCGGCAGGGTATTCGAGCAGTACTTC.

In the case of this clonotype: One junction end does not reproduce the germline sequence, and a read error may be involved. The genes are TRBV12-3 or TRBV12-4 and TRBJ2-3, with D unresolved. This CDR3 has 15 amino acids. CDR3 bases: TGTGCCAGCAGTTTAGGGTATGTGAGCACAGATGCGCAGTATTTT. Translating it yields CASSLGYVSTDAQYF.

CDR3 nucleotide sequence: TGTGCCAGCAAGAAAGGGACAGACTATGGCTACACCTTC. Amino acids: CASKKGTDYGYTF. This chain links TRBV6-1 with TRBJ1-2; 7 bases match TRBD1. The CDR3 extends over 13 amino acids. CDR1 is MNHNS and CDR2 is SASEGT in the germline V gene. V lost 7 bases and J lost 3; bases outside the gene matches: 5.

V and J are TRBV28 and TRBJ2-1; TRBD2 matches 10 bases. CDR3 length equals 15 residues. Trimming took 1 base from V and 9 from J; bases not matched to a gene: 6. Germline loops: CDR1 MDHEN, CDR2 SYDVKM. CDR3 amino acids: CASSLFRLAGAEQFF. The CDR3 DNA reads TGTGCCAGCAGTTTATTTCGGCTAGCGGGGGCTGAGCAGTTCTTC.

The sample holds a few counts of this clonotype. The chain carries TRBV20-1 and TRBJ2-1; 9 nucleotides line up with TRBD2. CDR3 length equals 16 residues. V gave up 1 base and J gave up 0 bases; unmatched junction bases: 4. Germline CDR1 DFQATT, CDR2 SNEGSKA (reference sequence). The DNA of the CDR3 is TGCAGTGCTAGAGTGACTAGCGGTTTCTCCTACAATGAGCAGTTCTTC. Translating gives CSARVTSGFSYNEQFF.

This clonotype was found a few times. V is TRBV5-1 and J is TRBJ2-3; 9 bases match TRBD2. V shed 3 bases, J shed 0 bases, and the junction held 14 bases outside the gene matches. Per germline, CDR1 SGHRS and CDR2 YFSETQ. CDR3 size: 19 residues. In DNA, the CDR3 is TGCGCCAGCAGCTCCGGGACTAGCTCACCCAATCCTAGCACAGATACGCAGTATTTT. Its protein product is CASSSGTSSPNPSTDTQYF.

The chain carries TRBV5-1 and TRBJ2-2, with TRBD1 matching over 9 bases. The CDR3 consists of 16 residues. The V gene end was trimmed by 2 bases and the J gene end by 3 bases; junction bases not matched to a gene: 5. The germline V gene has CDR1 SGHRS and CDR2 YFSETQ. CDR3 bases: TGCGCCAGCAGCTTACAGGGGGCGCAGGACACCGGGGAGCTGTTTTTT. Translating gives CASSLQGAQDTGELFF.

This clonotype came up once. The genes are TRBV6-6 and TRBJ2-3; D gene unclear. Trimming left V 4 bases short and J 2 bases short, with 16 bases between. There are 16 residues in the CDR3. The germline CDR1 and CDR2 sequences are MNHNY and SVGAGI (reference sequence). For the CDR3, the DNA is TGTGCCAGCAGTTGCTCGAGCGCGGCCCCCACAGATACGCAGTATTTT. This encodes CASSCSSAAPTDTQYF.

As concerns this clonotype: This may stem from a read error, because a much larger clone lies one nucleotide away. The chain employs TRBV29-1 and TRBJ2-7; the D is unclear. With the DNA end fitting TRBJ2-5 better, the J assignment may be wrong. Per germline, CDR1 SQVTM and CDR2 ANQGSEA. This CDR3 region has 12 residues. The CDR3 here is CSGEVRVETQYF. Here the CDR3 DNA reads TGCAGCGGTGAAGTCCGGGTGGAGACCCAGTACTTC.

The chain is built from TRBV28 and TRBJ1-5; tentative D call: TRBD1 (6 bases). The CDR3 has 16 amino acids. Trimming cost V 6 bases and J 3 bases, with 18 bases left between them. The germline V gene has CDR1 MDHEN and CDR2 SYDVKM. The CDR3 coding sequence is TGTGCCAGCAGAAATCCCCAGACAGGCTTCAATCAGCCCCAGCATTTT. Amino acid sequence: CASRNPQTGFNQPQHF.

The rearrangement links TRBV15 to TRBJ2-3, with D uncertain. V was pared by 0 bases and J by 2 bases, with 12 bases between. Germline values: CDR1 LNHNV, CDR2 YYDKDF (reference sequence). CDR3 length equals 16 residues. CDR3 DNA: TGTGCCACCAGCAGAGATCTTCCTATAGTCACAGATACGCAGTATTTT. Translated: CATSRDLPIVTDTQYF.

This CDR3 reads CSARDTRGNTEAFF. The CDR3 DNA follows: TGCAGTGCTAGAGATACCAGGGGGAACACTGAAGCTTTCTTT. The gene calls are TRBV20-1 and TRBJ1-1; weak D call: TRBD1 (6 bases). The germline CDR1 and CDR2 sequences are DFQATT and SNEGSKA (reference sequence). Trimming stripped 0 bases from V and 1 base from J, with 9 bases between. CDR3 length: 14 amino acids.

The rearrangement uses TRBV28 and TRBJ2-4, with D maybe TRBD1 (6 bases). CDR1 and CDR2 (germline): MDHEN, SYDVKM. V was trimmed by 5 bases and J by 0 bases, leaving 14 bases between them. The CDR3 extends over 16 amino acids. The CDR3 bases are TGTGCCAGCAGTGAAGGGGGACCCATAGCCAAAAACATTCAGTACTTC. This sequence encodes CASSEGGPIAKNIQYF.

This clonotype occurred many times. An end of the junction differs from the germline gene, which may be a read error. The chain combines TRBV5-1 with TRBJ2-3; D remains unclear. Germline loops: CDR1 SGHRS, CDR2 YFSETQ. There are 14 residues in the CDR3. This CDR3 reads CASSPTSSTDTQYF. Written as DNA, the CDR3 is TGTGCCAGCTCACCCACCTCTAGCACAGATACGCAGTATTTT.

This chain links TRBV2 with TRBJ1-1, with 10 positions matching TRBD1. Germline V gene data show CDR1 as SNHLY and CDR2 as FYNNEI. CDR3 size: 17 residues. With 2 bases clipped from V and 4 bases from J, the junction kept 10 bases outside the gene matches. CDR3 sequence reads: CASSESKPRTGGTEAFF. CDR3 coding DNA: TGTGCCAGCAGTGAATCCAAGCCGAGGACAGGGGGCACTGAAGCTTTCTTT.

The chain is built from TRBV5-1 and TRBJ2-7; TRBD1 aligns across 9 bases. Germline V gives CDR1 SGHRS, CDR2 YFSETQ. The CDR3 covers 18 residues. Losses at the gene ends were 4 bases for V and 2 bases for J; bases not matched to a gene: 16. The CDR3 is CASSLPRDRVGSTYEQYF. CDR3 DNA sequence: TGCGCCAGCAGCCTCCCCCGGGACAGGGTCGGTTCTACCTACGAGCAGTACTTC.

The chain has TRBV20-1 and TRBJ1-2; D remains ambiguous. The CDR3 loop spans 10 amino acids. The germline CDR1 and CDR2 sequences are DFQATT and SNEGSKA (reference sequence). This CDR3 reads CSPIYYGYTF. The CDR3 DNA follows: TGCAGCCCTATTTACTATGGCTACACCTTC.

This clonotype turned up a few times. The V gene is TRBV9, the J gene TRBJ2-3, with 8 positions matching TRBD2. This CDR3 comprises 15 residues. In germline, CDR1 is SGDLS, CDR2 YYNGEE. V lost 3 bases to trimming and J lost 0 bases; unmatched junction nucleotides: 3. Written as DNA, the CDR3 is TGTGCCAGCAGCGCCTTAGCGGGGAGCACAGATACGCAGTATTTT. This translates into CASSALAGSTDTQYF.